The source of this T cell receptor (beta chain) is a study of blood T cell repertoires in COVID-19. Background on the study: From the United States, Italy and Spain came samples of acute and convalescent COVID-19. Sources were T cells, B-cell-depleted T cells, or PBMCs; the material itself was cDNA or gDNA.

This CDR3 has 14 residues. Germline assignment: CDR1 SEHNR and CDR2 FQNEAQ (reference sequence). Trimming left V 1 base short and J 8 bases short, with 12 bases between. Methods used by the authors: Reference gene primer amplification gave nucleated cell count estimates. Clones were sequenced by immunoSEQ multiplex PCR, and TCRdb holds only the in-frame ones, with some missing. The V and J calls and the clone size are those of that table, but D and trimming were determined from the DNA. Among 200,000 to 300,000 clones, around nine tenths were seen once, and the ten largest hold approximately 9.8%. Sequencing input: peripheral blood. The clonotype was recovered from a man aged 40-55 years who had recovered from COVID-19. The V and J genes are TRBV7-9 and TRBJ2-1; tentatively, D is TRBD1 (6 bases). The CDR3 reads CASSLDGQHHEQFF. The CDR3 DNA sequence: TGTGCCAGCAGCTTAGACGGACAGCATCATGAGCAGTTCTTC. The full variable domain, in which reference TRBV7-9 and TRBJ2-1 provide the parts outside the CDR3, is DTGVSQNPRHKITKRGQNVTFRCDPISEHNRLYWYRQTLGQGPEFLTYFQNEAQLEKSRLLSDRFSAERPKGSFSTLEIQRTEQGDSAMYLCASSLDGQHHEQFFGPGTRLTVL.